A single sample is the source of the 25 T cell receptor beta chains below, sequenced in a study of post-analysis software for immune sequencing data (dated by TCRdb to between 2015 and 2017). The study at large found these results: Several TRBV segments, including TRBV5-6, TRBV5-1 and TRBV20-1, were significantly more frequent in patients than controls.

No cognate antigen is known for these TCRs. Libraries were prepared through PCR. The instrument given in TCRdb is Illumina HiSeq 2500. To reduce PCR and sequencing biases, unique molecular identifiers were incorporated into the TCR beta cDNA libraries. TCRdb reworked the public reads: Q25 trimming with fastp, MiXCR clone assembly, productive beta chains retained. Every distinct CDR3 protein forms one entry, paired with its most common genes and DNA. The sample profile shows roughly 200,000 distinct CDR3 sequences; around 30% of them were found once. The top ten clonotypes cover around 3.7% of the sample. Sequencing used blood. The receptors originated from a girl under 18 with multiple sclerosis.

This clonotype was seen only a few times. V gene TRBV20-1 combines with J gene TRBJ1-5, with no clear D. The V end was cut by 0 bases, the J end by 6 bases, with 9 bases between. This CDR3 spans 13 amino acids. Germline CDR1 reads DFQATT; CDR2 reads SNEGSKA (reference sequence). DNA of the CDR3: TGCAGTGCTAGAGAGCGGACCGGTCAGCCCCAGCATTTT. It yields the protein CSARERTGQPQHF.

The chain is built from TRBV10-3 and TRBJ1-4; D perhaps matches TRBD1 (6 bases). The CDR3 contains 14 residues. The germline V gene has CDR1 ENHRY and CDR2 SYGVKD. The V end lost 5 bases, the J end lost 4 bases, and 11 bases lay between the germline ends. CDR3 residues: CAISSGASNEKLFF. DNA of the CDR3: TGTGCCATCAGTTCAGGGGCTAGTAATGAAAAACTGTTTTTT.

This clonotype was seen more than once but under ten times. This sequence joins TRBV25-1 and TRBJ2-5; no definite D call. The CDR3 loop spans 14 amino acids. Germline values: CDR1 MGHDK, CDR2 SYGVNS. V lost 2 bases and J lost 0, with 7 bases in between. The CDR3 reads CASSEVGNQETQYF. The CDR3 DNA follows: TGTGCCAGCAGTGAAGTAGGGAACCAAGAGACCCAGTACTTC. Using reference TRBV25-1 and TRBJ2-5 for the parts outside the CDR3, the full variable domain is EADIYQTPRYLVIGTGKKITLECSQTMGHDKMYWYQQDPGMELHLIHYSYGVNSTEKGDLSSESTVSRIRTEHFPLTLESARPSHTSQYLCASSEVGNQETQYFGPGTRLLVL.

This clonotype showed up many times. This chain joins TRBV6-1 and TRBJ2-5; a possible D gene is TRBD2 (5 bases). CDR3 length: 18 residues. Germline V gene sequence: CDR1 MNHNS, CDR2 SASEGT. V gave up 5 bases and J gave up 0 bases, with 22 bases separating them. As DNA, the CDR3 is TGTGCCAGCAGTCCTCGGGGTTTTGTAGGAGCCCACCAAGAGACCCAGTACTTC. This translates into CASSPRGFVGAHQETQYF.

This chain links TRBV14 with TRBJ2-5; possibly TRBD1 or TRBD2 for D (5 bases each). The tail of the sequence fits TRBJ2-7 better, so the J call may be wrong. The germline CDR1 and CDR2 sequences are SGHDN and FVKESK. The CDR3 spans 17 residues. As DNA, the CDR3 is TGTGCCAGCAGCCAGTTAGGGGCGAAAGGGACCTTACACGAGCAGTACTTC. This codes for CASSQLGAKGTLHEQYF.

In this sample, this clonotype turned up many times. V usage is TRBV6-6 and J usage is TRBJ2-7, with D tentatively TRBD1 (6 bases). This CDR3 comprises 14 residues. V was trimmed by 0 bases and J by 1 base, leaving 7 bases between them. Germline CDR1 reads MNHNY; CDR2 reads SVGAGI (reference sequence). The CDR3 DNA reads TGTGCCAGCAGTTACTCCGACAGGTCCTACGAGCAGTACTTC. It codes for CASSYSDRSYEQYF.

This clonotype was seen ten or more times. This chain uses TRBV5-8 with TRBJ2-5; 11 bases are a match to TRBD2. The CDR3 consists of 14 residues. Trimming at V came to 7 bases and at J to 2 bases, leaving 4 bases not matched to a gene. From germline, CDR1 is SGHTS and CDR2 YDEGEE. The DNA of the CDR3 is TGTGCCAGCCTCATAGCGGGGGGGCAAGAGACCCAGTACTTC. It specifies CASLIAGGQETQYF.

A word on this clonotype: A much larger clone differs by one base, so this may be a read error. The gene calls are TRBV5-1 and TRBJ2-5, with D unclear. Germline V gene lookup returns CDR1 SGHRS and CDR2 YFSETQ. The V and J ends lost 0 bases and 11 bases respectively, with 11 bases between them. This CDR3 has 12 amino acids. In DNA form, the CDR3 reads TGCGCCAGCAGCTTGGTAATTAGTGAGCAGTACTTC. As protein: CASSLVISEQYF.

Notes on this clonotype: This may come from a read error, since a much larger clone is one base off. The chain couples TRBV28 to TRBJ2-5, with TRBD2 matching over 12 bases. The germline V gene encodes CDR1 MDHEN and CDR2 SYDVKM. The CDR3 covers 15 residues. V shed 5 bases, J shed 11 bases, and the junction held 12 bases outside the gene matches. CDR3 residues: CASSPTSGGYNEQYF. The CDR3 DNA is TGTGCCAGCAGTCCGACTAGCGGGGGTTACAATGAGCAGTACTTC.

The chain uses TRBV12-3 or TRBV12-4 and TRBJ2-7; D gene ambiguous. Trimming took 8 bases from V and 3 from J, leaving 14 bases between them. This CDR3 has 13 residues. CDR3 residues: CASARDTNYEQYF. The CDR3 DNA sequence: TGTGCCAGCGCGAGAGACACGAACTACGAGCAGTACTTC.

The genes are TRBV14 and TRBJ2-5, with D hard to call. The CDR3 spans 11 residues. Deletions cut 4 bases from V and 11 bases from J, with 11 bases between. Germline CDR1 is SGHDN and CDR2 is FVKESK. CDR3 loop: CASSLENEQYF. CDR3 coding DNA: TGTGCCAGCAGCCTGGAAAATGAGCAGTACTTC. Using reference TRBV14 and TRBJ2-5 for the parts outside the CDR3, the full variable domain is EAGVTQFPSHSVIEKGQTVTLRCDPISGHDNLYWYRRVMGKEIKFLLHFVKESKQDESGMPNNRFLAERTGGTYSTLKVQPAELEDSGVYFCASSLENEQYFGPGTRLLVL.

This clonotype was picked up many times. The chain links TRBV5-6 to TRBJ2-4; 10 positions match TRBD2. Trimming at V came to 4 bases and at J to 1 base, leaving 8 bases not matched to a gene. The CDR3 has 17 residues. From germline, CDR1 is SGHDT and CDR2 YYEEEE. CDR3 bases: TGTGCCAGCAGCCCTGTCCCTAGCGGGAGCGCCAAAAACATTCAGTACTTC. Translation gives CASSPVPSGSAKNIQYF.

This clonotype was counted ten times or more. The chain joins TRBV11-3 to TRBJ2-1; perhaps TRBD1 as D (5 bases). CDR1 is SGHNT, CDR2 YENEEA, per germline. The CDR3 runs to 15 residues. V was cut by 2 bases and J by 0 bases, with 8 bases left in between. CDR3 protein: CASSLRGTSYNEQFF. CDR3 coding DNA: TGTGCCAGCAGCTTAAGGGGAACCTCCTACAATGAGCAGTTCTTC.

V and J are TRBV10-3 and TRBJ2-3, with D unresolved. The CDR3 spans 16 residues. Deletions cut 0 bases from V and 0 bases from J, with 10 bases between. Germline CDR1 reads ENHRY; CDR2 reads SYGVKD. The CDR3 nucleotides read TGTGCCATCAGTGAGTCGGCAGATATTAGCACAGATACGCAGTATTTT. It translates to CAISESADISTDTQYF.

The chain employs TRBV18 and TRBJ2-2; unclear D gene. CDR3 length: 16 residues. V was trimmed by 1 base and J by 2 bases, leaving 11 bases between them. CDR1 and CDR2 (germline): KGHSH, LQKENI. CDR3: CASSPRLQPNTGELFF. DNA for the CDR3: TGTGCCAGCTCACCACGGCTACAGCCTAACACCGGGGAGCTGTTTTTT. Combining the CDR3 with reference TRBV18 and TRBJ2-2 gives the whole variable domain NAGVMQNPRHLVRRRGQEARLRCSPMKGHSHVYWYRQLPEEGLKFMVYLQKENIIDESGMPKERFSAEFPKEGPSILRIQQVVRGDSAAYFCASSPRLQPNTGELFFGEGSRLTVL.

V usage is TRBV3-1 and J usage is TRBJ2-1, with 8 nucleotides matching TRBD2. V lost 3 bases, J lost 1 base, and 11 bases stayed unmatched. The CDR3 covers 18 residues. Germline V lookup: CDR1 LGHDT, CDR2 YNNKEL (reference sequence). CDR3 sequence (DNA): TGTGCCAGCAGCCACCCCCGACTGAGCGGGGGATCCTACAATGAGCAGTTCTTC. Its protein is CASSHPRLSGGSYNEQFF.

CDR3 protein: CSGILNTEAFF. CDR3 nucleotides: TGCAGCGGGATCCTGAACACTGAAGCTTTCTTT. This chain connects TRBV29-1 to TRBJ1-1; D is uncertain. This CDR3 region has 11 residues. V dropped 7 bases and J dropped 0 bases, with 6 bases sitting between them. In germline, CDR1 is SQVTM, CDR2 ANQGSEA. Full variable domain (missing parts from reference TRBV29-1 and TRBJ1-1): SAVISQKPSRDICQRGTSLTIQCQVDSQVTMMFWYRQQPGQSLTLIATANQGSEATYESGFVIDKFPISRPNLTFSTLTVSNMSPEDSSIYLCSGILNTEAFFGQGTRLTVV.

Of note for this clonotype: Relative to the germline gene, one junction end is altered; a read error may explain this. CDR3 in amino acids: CASSQVGQGARYGQYF. The CDR3 DNA sequence: TGTGCCAGCAGCCAAGTTGGACAGGGGGCTAGGTACGGGCAGTACTTC. V and J are TRBV4-2 and TRBJ2-7; 11 bases are shared with TRBD1. The length of the CDR3 is 16 residues. Germline V lookup: CDR1 LGHNA, CDR2 YNFKEQ.

In its sample, this clonotype was seen many times. The genes are TRBV18 and TRBJ2-3; a weak D match, TRBD2 (6 bases). The CDR3 consists of 15 residues. Germline CDR1 KGHSH, CDR2 LQKENI. V was shortened by 6 bases and J by 1 base, with 14 bases between the two germline ends. The CDR3 DNA is TGTGCCAGCTCTCCCGGGACTCTCCGCACAGATACGCAGTATTTT. This translates into CASSPGTLRTDTQYF.

This clonotype was seen more than once but under ten times. CDR3 region: CASSQERRSRGRDTEAFF. The CDR3 DNA follows: TGCGCCAGCAGCCAAGAACGGCGATCTCGGGGAAGGGACACTGAAGCTTTCTTT. The chain is built from TRBV4-1 and TRBJ1-1; D gene ambiguous. The CDR3 runs to 18 residues. In germline, CDR1 is MGHRA, CDR2 YSYEKL. The V and J ends lost 0 bases and 3 bases respectively, with 20 bases between them.

This clonotype was observed a few times. The chain has TRBV15 and TRBJ2-1, with 8 positions matching TRBD2. The CDR3 runs 15 residues. Germline V lookup: CDR1 LNHNV, CDR2 YYDKDF (reference sequence). Trimming removed 2 bases from V and 0 bases from J; junction bases left unmatched: 0. The CDR3 loop reads CATSRLAGSYNEQFF. The DNA for the CDR3 is TGTGCCACCAGCAGACTAGCGGGCTCCTACAATGAGCAGTTCTTC. The whole variable domain, filled in from reference TRBV15 and TRBJ2-1, reads DAMVIQNPRYQVTQFGKPVTLSCSQTLNHNVMYWYQQKSSQAPKLLFHYYDKDFNNEADTPDNFQSRRPNTSFCFLDIRSPGLGDTAMYLCATSRLAGSYNEQFFGPGTRLTVL.

This clonotype has a handful of counts. This chain connects TRBV7-3 to TRBJ1-3; D might be TRBD1 (5 bases). Germline assignment: CDR1 SGHTA and CDR2 FQGTGA. This CDR3 is built from 16 residues. Trimming left V 5 bases short and J 0 bases short, with 14 bases between. The CDR3 spells CASSPGTAGSGNTIYF. In DNA, the CDR3 is TGTGCCAGCAGCCCCGGGACGGCCGGCTCTGGAAACACCATATATTTT.

This clonotype was observed many times. The chain has TRBV5-6 and TRBJ1-2, with D unresolved. CDR3 length: 14 residues. V was shortened by 9 bases and J by 1 base, with 16 bases between the two germline ends. Looked up from germline, CDR1 is SGHDT and CDR2 is YYEEEE. Here the CDR3 DNA reads TGTGCCACCCAGTCCGCCGGCATTAACTATGGCTACACCTTC. Protein sequence: CATQSAGINYGYTF.

This clonotype was counted a few times. The chain has TRBV5-1 and TRBJ2-7; 11 bases are a match to TRBD2. The CDR3 covers 16 residues. Germline values: CDR1 SGHRS, CDR2 YFSETQ. The ends lost 1 base at V and 0 bases at J; junction bases unmatched: 3. CDR3 sequence: CASSLKGLAASYEQYF. Here the CDR3 DNA reads TGCGCCAGCAGCTTGAAGGGACTAGCGGCCTCCTACGAGCAGTACTTC. The full variable domain, in which reference TRBV5-1 and TRBJ2-7 provide the parts outside the CDR3, is KAGVTQTPRYLIKTRGQQVTLSCSPISGHRSVSWYQQTPGQGLQFLFEYFSETQRNKGNFPGRFSGRQFSNSRSEMNVSTLELGDSALYLCASSLKGLAASYEQYFGPGTRLTVT.

In its sample, this clonotype was seen a few times. This rearrangement joins TRBV21-1 to TRBJ2-1; TRBD1 is taken as the D call from the table, unchecked against the DNA. TRBV21-1 is flagged as a pseudogene. This CDR3 is 15 amino acids long. The DNA for the CDR3 is TGTGCCAGCAGCAATCGGGCAGGTAACTACAATGAGCAGTTCTTC. This translates into CASSNRAGNYNEQFF.